One TCR beta chain is described in this entry. The antigen is unknown. These data belong to a study of T cells after yellow fever vaccination. Whole-study findings and limits: Abundant clonotypes from the bulk population could contaminate FACS-sorted repertoires.

Trimming removed 5 bases from V and 3 bases from J; junction bases left unmatched: 8. The germline gives CDR1 SGHVS, CDR2 FQNEAQ. CDR3 length: 15 amino acids. TCRdb called the 5' RACE reads again in MiXCR, with one record for every CDR3 protein. The repertoire has approximately 150,000 distinct CDR3 sequences, 6.2% of them found once; the top ten carry less than 3%. Here the sequenced sample was CD4+ T cells sorted from PBMCs, taken on the day of the first yellow fever vaccination. This sequence was found in a man aged 18 to 30 who received the YFV17D yellow fever vaccine. The chain links TRBV7-8 to TRBJ2-5, with 8 nucleotides matching TRBD2. CDR3 sequence: CASSHTRGGEETQYF. CDR3 bases: TGTGCCAGCAGCCACACCCGGGGGGGCGAAGAGACCCAGTACTTC.